The rows below give T cell receptor beta chains drawn from one sample of a study of post-analysis software for immune sequencing data. A single record per CDR3 protein comes from TCRdb applying MiXCR to the PCR reads. Of approximately 570,000 distinct CDR3 sequences listed, 44% are singletons. Sequencing was performed on blood. These receptors came from a girl aged 10 to 17 with multiple sclerosis. CDR3s include the opening cysteine and the closing phenylalanine or tryptophan. The D gene is left open where the match is weak. Clone size, where shown, is once, few, many, or a class for clones that have expanded.

clone size	V gene	D gene	J gene	CDR3 DNA	CDR3 protein
few	TRBV10-3	TRBD1	TRBJ1-1	TGTGCCATCAGCGGGGACAGAGGGGACACTGAAGCTTTCTTT	CAISGDRGDTEAFF
.	TRBV5-1	TRBD1	TRBJ2-1	TGCGCCAGTGCCGGACAGGGGGTATCCTACAATAAGCAGTTCTTC	CASAGQGVSYNKQFF
.	TRBV20-1	TRBD1	TRBJ1-4	TGCAGTGCTGTGACAGGGGGCGATGAAAAACTGTTTTTT	CSAVTGGDEKLFF
few	TRBV24-1	.	TRBJ2-6	TGTGCCACCAGCGGACGGGACATTCGAACTCAAGCTGGGGCCAACGTCCTGACTTTC	CATSGRDIRTQAGANVLTF
once	TRBV5-6	.	TRBJ1-2	TGTGCCAGCAGCCCCCTGCTGAGGGCGTATGGCTACACCTTC	CASSPLLRAYGYTF
few	TRBV7-9	TRBD2	TRBJ2-1	TGTGCCAGCAGCAACAAGCGGGGGGCGGGGAATGAGCAGTTCTTC	CASSNKRGAGNEQFF
.	TRBV20-1	TRBD2	TRBJ2-7	TGCAGTGCGGGGGGGGGAATTCACGAGCAGTACTTC	CSAGGGIHEQYF
.	TRBV12-3/TRBV12-4	TRBD2	TRBJ2-7	TGTGCCAGCAGTTTCAGCGGGAGGACCCTCGGGGAGCAGTACTTC	CASSFSGRTLGEQYF
.	TRBV6-7	.	TRBJ1-1	TGTGCCAGCAGGTACTCATTGCACAGAGAAGCTTTCTTT	CASRYSLHREAFF
.	TRBV9	TRBD1	TRBJ2-2	TGTGCCAGCAACCGGGGACAGGGCGGCACCGGGGAGCTGTTTTTT	CASNRGQGGTGELFF
.	TRBV20-1	TRBD2	TRBJ2-5	TGCAGTGCTAGGACTAGCGGGGGGAAAGAGACCCAGTACTTC	CSARTSGGKETQYF
once	TRBV7-9	TRBD2	TRBJ2-3	TGTGCCAGCAGCTCGTCTCTAGCGGGGGAGGATACGCAGTATTTT	CASSSSLAGEDTQYF
.	TRBV5-1	TRBD1	TRBJ1-2	TGCGCCAGCAGGTCCGACAGGGGCGAAGGCTACACCTTC	CASRSDRGEGYTF
.	TRBV3-1	TRBD1	TRBJ1-5	TGTGCCAGCAGCGACAGGGGTGGCAATCAGCCCCAGCATTTT	CASSDRGGNQPQHF
few	TRBV5-6	TRBD1	TRBJ1-1	TGTGCCAGCAGCTTGGGGACGGGACAGATCACTGAAGCTTTCTTT	CASSLGTGQITEAFF
few	TRBV5-1	TRBD2	TRBJ2-2	TGCGCCAGCAGCCAAGGGACTAGTCGCGCCGGGGAGCTGTTTTTT	CASSQGTSRAGELFF
.	TRBV5-1	TRBD1	TRBJ1-2	TGCGCCAGCAGCTTTCGACAGGGGGTTAACTATGGCTACACCTTC	CASSFRQGVNYGYTF
.	TRBV11-3	TRBD1	TRBJ2-1	TGTGCCAGCAGCTTCCGGGACAGGGGCTATAATGAGCAGTTCTTC	CASSFRDRGYNEQFF
many	TRBV29-1	.	TRBJ2-3	TGCAGCGTTGAAGGGACAACTAGGGATACGCAGTATTTT	CSVEGTTRDTQYF
few	TRBV11-3	.	TRBJ2-1	TGTGCCAGCAGCTTTACAGAGTACAATGAGCAGTTCTTC	CASSFTEYNEQFF
few	TRBV5-1	TRBD1	TRBJ2-7	TGCGCCAGCAGTACCATGCAGGGGGTGCGTCGCGAGCAGTACTTC	CASSTMQGVRREQYF
.	TRBV4-2	TRBD2	TRBJ2-1	TGTGCCAGCAGCCAAGAGGAACTAGCGGACCCCTACAATGAGCAGTTCTTC	CASSQEELADPYNEQFF
.	TRBV20-1	.	TRBJ2-5	TGCAGTGCTAGAGATCGGTCCACGGGGAAGGAGACCCAGTACTTC	CSARDRSTGKETQYF
.	TRBV29-1	.	TRBJ2-5	TGCAGCGTTGGTCGACATCTGACCCGGGAGACCCAGTACTTC	CSVGRHLTRETQYF
.	TRBV5-1	.	TRBJ1-1	TGCGCCAGCAGCTTGTGGGGGACGGAGAATTTGAACACTGAAGCTTTCTTT	CASSLWGTENLNTEAFF
.	TRBV7-8	TRBD2	TRBJ2-1	TGTGCCAGCAGCTTCTCTAGCGGCTACAATGAGCAGTTCTTC	CASSFSSGYNEQFF
once	TRBV5-1	TRBD2	TRBJ2-3	TGCACCAGCAGCTTGGAAACGGGGGGGGCAGATACGCAGTATTTT	CTSSLETGGADTQYF
few	TRBV5-1	TRBD1	TRBJ1-1	TGCGCCAGCAGCCAGACAGGGGGAAGCACTGAAGCTTTCTTT	CASSQTGGSTEAFF
few	TRBV27	TRBD1	TRBJ2-7	TGTGCCAGCAGTTTAGGGTCCAGGGGGCCCTACGAGCAGTACTTC	CASSLGSRGPYEQYF
.	TRBV29-1	.	TRBJ1-1	TGCAGCGTTGATTTCAGCGAAGCTTTCTTT	CSVDFSEAFF
few	TRBV10-3	.	TRBJ1-1	TGTGCCATCAGCCCACTCGATGGTGAAGCTTTCTTT	CAISPLDGEAFF
.	TRBV20-1	TRBD2	TRBJ2-1	TGCAGTGCTAAGACTAGCGGGCCTACAAATGAGCAGTTCTTC	CSAKTSGPTNEQFF
.	TRBV10-3	.	TRBJ2-7	TGTGCCATCAGTTCCCCCCGGGACGAGCAGTACTTC	CAISSPRDEQYF
.	TRBV11-3	.	TRBJ2-3	TGTGCCAGCAGCTTAGGGTGGTCCAGCGGGCTGACCCATACGCAGTATTTT	CASSLGWSSGLTHTQYF
.	TRBV29-1	.	TRBJ2-6	TGCAGCGTTCACCCAGGGACATCCCGAAGCTCTGGGGCCAACGTCCTGACTTTC	CSVHPGTSRSSGANVLTF
.	TRBV5-5	.	TRBJ1-1	TGTGCCAGCAGCCTACCTACAGGGTTGAACACTGAAGCTTTCTTT	CASSLPTGLNTEAFF
few	TRBV5-1	TRBD1	TRBJ2-7	TGCGCCAGCAGCAGTACTGGGGACAGAGCCTACGAGCAGTACTTC	CASSSTGDRAYEQYF
.	TRBV6-1	.	TRBJ2-7	TGTGCCAGCAGTGACAGACCTCACGAGCAGTACTTC	CASSDRPHEQYF
.	TRBV5-6	TRBD2	TRBJ2-7	TGTGCCAGCAGCAAGGGACTAGCCATCTACGAGCAGTACTTC	CASSKGLAIYEQYF
.	TRBV7-2	TRBD2	TRBJ2-1	TGTGCCAGCAGCTTAGAGGGCGGGGGGTCATTCAATGAGCAGTTCTTC	CASSLEGGGSFNEQFF
once	TRBV18	TRBD1	TRBJ1-1	TGTGCCAGCTCACCACTAGGGACAGCGAACACTGAAGCTTTCTTT	CASSPLGTANTEAFF
.	TRBV9	TRBD2	TRBJ2-3	TGTGCCAGCAGCGCCAGAGGTAGCGGGGGAATCACAGATACGCAGTATTTT	CASSARGSGGITDTQYF
.	TRBV5-1	TRBD2	TRBJ2-1	TGCGCCAGCAGCTGGGGTAGCGGGGGGACCATTTCCTACAATGAGCAGTTCTTC	CASSWGSGGTISYNEQFF
few	TRBV7-9	.	TRBJ1-2	TGTGCCAGCAGCTCGATGACAGTCTCTGGCTACACCTTC	CASSSMTVSGYTF
.	TRBV5-1	.	TRBJ2-5	TGCGCCAGCAGCCTGGGGGCGGCCTACCAAGAGACCCAGTACTTC	CASSLGAAYQETQYF
.	TRBV7-3	.	TRBJ1-2	TGTGCCAGCAGCTTATACAATCGGGATGGCTACACCTTC	CASSLYNRDGYTF
.	TRBV25-1	.	TRBJ1-1	TGTGCCAGCAGTGAATTGGTGAACACTGAAGCTTTCTTT	CASSELVNTEAFF
few	TRBV5-1	TRBD2	TRBJ2-1	TGCGCCAGCAGCTTGGGAGGACTAGACAATGAGCAGTTCTTC	CASSLGGLDNEQFF
.	TRBV5-1	.	TRBJ1-2	TGCGCCAGCAGCCTGGACGGGACCTATGGCTACACCTTC	CASSLDGTYGYTF
.	TRBV10-3	TRBD1	TRBJ2-1	TGTGCCATCAGTGAGTCCGGACAGGGCAATGAGCAGTTCTTC	CAISESGQGNEQFF
few	TRBV2	.	TRBJ2-7	TGTGCCAGCAGGAGTCAGGGGCCGTCCTACGAGCAGTACTTC	CASRSQGPSYEQYF
few	TRBV5-1	TRBD2	TRBJ2-3	TGCGCCAGCAGCTTGGAGCTAGCGGGCAGCACAGATACGCAGTATTTT	CASSLELAGSTDTQYF
.	TRBV11-1	.	TRBJ2-7	TGTGCCAGCAGCCCGGAGGGGACCGGCTACGGGCAGTACTTC	CASSPEGTGYGQYF
few	TRBV12-3/TRBV12-4	.	TRBJ2-3	TGTGCCAGCAGTCCAACTCTGGGGTGGTCGAAGTATTTT	CASSPTLGWSKYF
few	TRBV12-3/TRBV12-4	.	TRBJ1-2	TGTGCCAGCAGTCCACTAGGAGCAGGATTCTCCTATGGCTACACCTTC	CASSPLGAGFSYGYTF
few	TRBV5-1	.	TRBJ2-6	TGCGCCAGCAGCCATTCTGGGGCCAACGTCCTGACTTTC	CASSHSGANVLTF
.	TRBV7-8	.	TRBJ2-7	TGTGCCAGCAGCTTAGCTGGGACACGCATCACCTACGAGCAGTACTTC	CASSLAGTRITYEQYF
.	TRBV6-5	.	TRBJ1-2	TGTGCCAGCAGTTATTTCGGGGCCAGGCCCTATGGCTACACCTTC	CASSYFGARPYGYTF
.	TRBV5-1	TRBD1	TRBJ2-7	TGCGCCAGCAGCCACGGACAGGGCTCCTACGGGCAGTACTTC	CASSHGQGSYGQYF
few	TRBV24-1	TRBD1	TRBJ2-7	TGTGCCACCAGTGCCTCGACAGGGATGAGCTCCTACGAGCAGTACTTC	CATSASTGMSSYEQYF